This TCR beta chain is from a study of cytomegalovirus exposure and HLA in healthy donors (dated by TCRdb to about 2017). About the study as a whole: According to an earlier analysis of 587 of the donors, about 179 million T cells yielded 90 million to 140 million unique TCR beta sequences and more than 250 Gb of sequence data. Across roughly 420 genotyped donors of the cohort, an average of roughly 250,000 unique TCR beta nucleotide sequences per donor were sequenced, and 15% to 20% of those sequences were non-productive. Genome-wide SNP genotypes for about 65% of the 666 donors were used in a later genetic analysis, which treated that subset as a discovery cohort. An early release covering 550 to 650 HLA-typed donors comprised about 300 gigabases of sequencing data and tens of millions of unique TCR sequences. The study was designed to test whether signatures of past pathogen exposure could be identified by cataloging public T cell receptors. The later analysis used no new phenotypic data to find candidate immune exposures, relying instead on TCR beta sequences and their occurrence across donors. Class I and class II HLA loci were covered by the typing at four-digit resolution. Typing coverage differed by locus: A, B, C, DRB1 and DQB1 were typed in about 620-630 donors, DQA1 in around 500, DPA1 in 600 to 610, and DPB1 in 450 to 480. Among the roughly 400 genotyped donors, around 81% belonged to the genetic ancestry cluster associated with self-reported Caucasian donors. A later analysis re-examined previously published TCR beta repertoires from over 500 donors and added high-resolution HLA genotyping to investigate patterns of TCR occurrence. Donor age, sex, ethnicity and CMV serostatus were compiled alongside the repertoire data. In an earlier analysis of a few hundred of the donors, high-throughput TCR beta sequencing was used to judge whether each TCR beta V gene segment behaved as functional or pseudogenic. Several DR-DQ haplotypes were handled as single units for association and clustering because linkage in the cohort was strong. Every discovery cohort repertoire had been produced on one sequencing platform. The study combined high-throughput TCR immunosequencing, statistical association of individual TCRs with disease status, and machine learning to predict cytomegalovirus infection status. The T cell repertoires of 550 to 850 subjects were profiled by immunosequencing and related to cytomegalovirus serostatus. A separate validation cohort of some 130 different subjects was used in addition to the approximately 610-subject first cohort.

Reading from cysteine to phenylalanine, the CDR3 counts 13 amino acids. Of all the DNA, just the CDR3 is kept, 39 bases in frame from base 1. The junction carries 11 bases between V and J, which are trimmed by 0 bases and 8 bases respectively. The germline V gene specifies SGDLS as CDR1 and YYNGEE as CDR2. The paper as a whole reports these results and caveats: Because counts were too low, 15 to 20 rarely observed V segments, including chromosome 9 orphons, were excluded from the earlier analysis of roughly 580 of the donors. In this cohort, only TCR beta chains were sequenced, and detectable features were limited by the absence of alpha or paired-chain data. In a later analysis, the rate of TCR association differed among HLA loci, with DRB1 alleles having the most associated TCRs and HLA-C alleles having the fewest. A later analysis found that most CMV-associated TCR beta chains appeared HLA-restricted, with HLA associations seemingly driven largely by CMV exposure. A further reported finding was that TCR beta sequences accurately predicted the HLA-A and HLA-B alleles for most subjects in the first cohort. According to a later analysis, parvovirus B19, influenza, CMV and Epstein-Barr virus appeared linked to several top co-occurrence clusters. Compared with the approximately 670-donor mean, donors in an Asian-associated ancestry cluster had fewer N-insertions in productive TCRs, according to a later genetic analysis. When HLA alleles, especially DR and DQ, strongly co-occurred, TCR associations were difficult to assign to individual alleles. The sequencing pipeline was judged likely to have produced a cluster of highly shared sequence variants as a technical artifact. Correlated functional status among segregating V segments might reflect linkage disequilibrium, but an unknown experimental factor could not be ruled out. A few of the identified cytomegalovirus-associated TCR beta chains were confirmed in vitro to be specific for cytomegalovirus antigens. CMV serostatus was the only immune exposure information available for the cohort. Presence/absence analyses assumed roughly uniform sequencing depth across donors, an assumption that may not hold. Cytomegalovirus status was reported to be diagnosed by the classifier with high specificity and sensitivity in both the original and validation cohorts. At a false discovery rate of 0.05, a later analysis linked 16,951 TCR beta sequences to specific HLA alleles. In a later analysis, HLA-associated TCR beta chains showed more clonal expansion and lower generation probabilities than non-associated chains that were equally common. An association between a missense DCLRE1C variant and V-gene and J-gene trimming of TCR beta chains was found in a later genetic analysis and replicated in an independent cohort. Across donors, most TCR sequences were observed very rarely, whereas some public TCRs were present in many individuals. An earlier analysis of approximately 540 of the donors showed that most TCR beta V segments appeared in productive rearrangements either about 87% or about 30% of the time, which broadly matched IMGT annotations. Because HLA typing was missing for some donors at each locus, association tests included only the typed subset. According to the authors, the approach could potentially be generalized to other disease states and immunological phenotypes. A total of fewer than 200 TCR beta chains were listed by the study as associated with cytomegalovirus. The 87-base-pair reads could not distinguish some IMGT-functional V segments, including TRBV6-2 and TRBV6-3, so those segments were excluded.

In this sample, this clone turned up once. Its cognate antigen has yet to be identified. Within one base of it there is no much larger clone, and no base qualities were kept. The cohort consisted of approximately 670 healthy bone marrow donors. Cohort members were all nominally healthy when sampled, although unrecorded immune exposures were likely present. The donor tested CMV seronegative and was one of the 352 seronegative cohort members. A peripheral blood sample was provided by each donor, and peripheral blood mononuclear cells were used for TCR beta sequencing. The Qiagen DNeasy Blood Extraction Kit was used to extract genomic DNA from the blood cell samples. The library was obtained by the immunoSEQ multiplex PCR assay. For the multiplex PCR, a mixture combining 60 forward primers for TCR Vbeta segments and 13 reverse primers for TCR Jbeta segments was used. Amplification of the CDR3 region of rearranged TCR beta genes was performed with a multiplex PCR assay on genomic DNA. The Illumina HiSeq System was used to sequence the amplified TCR beta libraries as 87-base-pair reads. Regarding the original processing steps: Across the 500 to 700 repertoires, a later analysis counted 60 million to 90 million unique TCR beta chains, roughly 11 million of which were shared by at least two donors. To remove PCR and sequencing errors, raw reads were error-corrected and collapsed into unique sequences using a nearest-neighbor algorithm that merged closely related sequences. CDR3 sequences were aligned to IMGT reference sequences to assign V, D and J gene segments. For a sequence to be retained, a match of at least six nucleotides to both a V gene segment and a J gene segment was required. A rearrangement counted as productive if the CDR3 had no stop codons and remained in frame with V and J, and every other rearrangement counted as non-productive. CDR3 was defined according to IMGT convention as the region running from the second conserved V-encoded cysteine to the conserved J-encoded phenylalanine. The earlier analysis of 587 of the donors excluded sequences that lacked an unambiguous match to a single V gene segment. An earlier analysis of fewer than 650 of the donors classified V segments as functional when productive rearrangements were above 56.7% and as segregating when the standard deviation between donors was above 5%. A statistical classification framework was built for diagnosing cytomegalovirus status from the catalog of TCR beta chain sequences. V and J gene assignment, in a later analysis, came from comparing TCR nucleotide sequences with IMGT/GENE-DB human TR gene sequences. The TCRdist pipeline was used in a later analysis to assign CDR3 sequences and most-parsimonious VDJ recombination scenarios. A later analysis defined each TCR beta chain by its CDR3 amino acid sequence plus V-gene family, and excluded reads lacking a unique V-gene family. To address suspected cross-contamination and a sequencing artifact, a later analysis removed roughly 580 highly shared, low-generation-probability nucleotide sequences. In a later analysis, a clonal expansion index for each public chain was calculated from normalized within-repertoire ranks of inferred template counts. Generation probabilities in a later analysis came from a VDJ recombination model fitted to out-of-frame rearrangements, and those results were checked against IGoR. A later analysis scored TCR-TCR, TCR-HLA and TCR-CMV co-occurrence with hypergeometric tests, applying a repertoire-size bias correction to TCR pairs. In a later analysis, false discovery rates were estimated by permuting HLA or CMV assignments 20 times. In a later analysis, co-occurring TCRs were grouped with DBSCAN, and TCRdist sequence similarity was added when clustering was performed within HLA-allele-positive subsets. Co-occurrence clustering excluded repertoires with fewer than 30,000 or more than 120,000 public chains, plus five with anomalous nucleotide sharing. Here the immuneACCESS table is served through TCRdb, limited to in-frame sequences with V and J called. Missing clones are a known gap in these copies; in checked studies unresolved V genes cover under half, and the rest lacks a known reason. The V and J calls and the clone size are those of that table, but D and trimming were determined from the DNA. The sample has 150,000 or so clones on record, 60% to 80% of them singletons. The ten largest account for about 1.5% of the sample.

The specimen sequenced was PBMCs. The V gene is TRBV9 and the J gene is TRBJ1-2, with the D gene call left open. The sequence was collected from a woman aged 25 to 39 in good health and CMV-seronegative. The CDR3 protein is CASSVVSGGGYTF. The nucleotides are TGTGCCAGCAGCGTAGTTTCGGGTGGCGGCTACACCTTC.